Presented here are 18 T cell receptor beta chains from one specimen sequenced in a study of neurological immune-mediated disorders. Each CDR3 protein is one row after TCRdb ran MiXCR on the 5' RACE reads. The table records almost 30,000 distinct CDR3 sequences, 9.5% to 13% of them present only once. The specimen was PBMCs. The source is a woman aged 55-69 years in good health.

This clonotype was seen at least ten times. V and J are TRBV25-1 and TRBJ2-5; tentatively, D is TRBD2 (6 bases). The V and J ends lost 7 bases and 1 base respectively, with 13 bases between them. CDR3 size: 14 residues. The germline V gene encodes CDR1 MGHDK and CDR2 SYGVNS. CDR3 coding DNA: TGTGCCAGCACCGCACAGCGGGCCCAAGAGACCCAGTACTTC. It translates to CASTAQRAQETQYF. The complete variable domain, with remaining parts taken from reference TRBV25-1 and TRBJ2-5, reads EADIYQTPRYLVIGTGKKITLECSQTMGHDKMYWYQQDPGMELHLIHYSYGVNSTEKGDLSSESTVSRIRTEHFPLTLESARPSHTSQYLCASTAQRAQETQYFGPGTRLLVL.

This clonotype occurred many times. The chain uses TRBV7-9 and TRBJ2-5; D is unclear. There are 15 residues in the CDR3. V shed 3 bases and J shed 0 bases, with 11 bases lying between them. Looked up from germline, CDR1 is SEHNR and CDR2 is FQNEAQ (reference sequence). CDR3 DNA: TGTGCCAGCAGCTTGCGGACGGAGTACCAAGAGACCCAGTACTTC. Its translation is CASSLRTEYQETQYF.

This clonotype appeared many times. CDR3 in amino acids: CASSNGVNTEAFF. DNA for the CDR3: TGTGCCAGCAGTAACGGGGTTAACACTGAAGCTTTCTTT. The V and J genes are TRBV6-5 and TRBJ1-1; D gene ambiguous. There are 13 residues in the CDR3. CDR1 and CDR2 from the germline V gene are MNHEY and SVGAGI. The V end was cut by 5 bases, the J end by 2 bases, with 9 bases between.

This clonotype was seen ten or more times. The chain employs TRBV15 and TRBJ1-5, with no clear D. Germline loops: CDR1 LNHNV, CDR2 YYDKDF (reference sequence). Trimming removed 0 bases from V and 6 bases from J, with 9 bases in between. There are 14 residues in the CDR3. The CDR3 DNA reads TGTGCCACCAGCAGAGATCGGGTAGCTCAGCCCCAGCATTTT. It translates to CATSRDRVAQPQHF.

This clonotype was detected ten times or more. V usage is TRBV7-2 and J usage is TRBJ2-3; D is undetermined. The germline gives CDR1 SGHTA, CDR2 FQGNSA. This CDR3 contains 16 residues. V was clipped by 2 bases and J by 2 bases, with 14 bases between them. The CDR3 nucleotides are TGTGCCAGCAGCTTAAGAGCCCGCCGAAACACAGATACGCAGTATTTT. Translation: CASSLRARRNTDTQYF.

This clonotype was observed at least ten times. This chain joins TRBV4-1 and TRBJ1-2; 12 nucleotides agree with TRBD1. J lost 2 bases, V lost 4 bases, and 5 bases had no gene match. Germline CDR1 is MGHRA and CDR2 is YSYEKL. CDR3 size: 16 residues. The CDR3: CASSPGQGASNYGYTF. DNA for the CDR3: TGCGCCAGCAGCCCGGGACAGGGGGCGTCCAACTATGGCTACACCTTC.

This clonotype has just a few counts. J is TRBJ2-1 and V is TRBV12-3 or TRBV12-4; 9 nucleotides agree with TRBD2. The CDR3 runs 14 residues. Unmatched junction bases numbered 1, after V lost 3 bases and J lost 4 bases. The CDR3 protein is CASSFSGGYNEQFF. The CDR3 region has the DNA TGTGCCAGCAGTTTTAGCGGGGGATACAATGAGCAGTTCTTC.

This clonotype was observed at least ten times. The chain recombines TRBV5-1 with TRBJ2-7, with 7 bases lining up with TRBD1. V lost 0 bases to trimming and J lost 3 bases; unmatched junction nucleotides: 3. The germline V gene has CDR1 SGHRS and CDR2 YFSETQ. The CDR3 contains 14 residues. CDR3 nucleotides: TGCGCCAGCAGCTTGGGAGGGGGCGTCTACGAGCAGTACTTC. The encoded protein is CASSLGGGVYEQYF.

This clonotype appeared many times. The rearrangement links TRBV20-1 to TRBJ2-7; TRBD1 matches 10 bases. This CDR3 region has 12 residues. From germline, CDR1 is DFQATT and CDR2 SNEGSKA (reference sequence). Germline trimming cut 7 bases from V and 3 bases from J; bases unmatched to any gene: 3. The CDR3: CSVRTGGYEQYF. CDR3 nucleotides: TGCAGTGTCAGGACAGGGGGCTACGAGCAGTACTTC.

This clonotype has ten or more counts. The chain carries TRBV20-1 and TRBJ2-5; D is possibly TRBD1 (5 bases). Germline values: CDR1 DFQATT, CDR2 SNEGSKA (reference sequence). The V gene lost 0 bases and the J gene lost 0 bases, with 11 bases spanning the gap. The CDR3 has 15 amino acids. DNA for the CDR3: TGCAGTGCTAGAGAGGACACCCGGTACCAAGAGACCCAGTACTTC. Protein sequence: CSAREDTRYQETQYF.

This clonotype came up many times. The V call is TRBV5-5, the J call TRBJ2-2; D is ambiguous. The germline V gene has CDR1 SGHKS and CDR2 YYEKEE (reference sequence). V gave up 0 bases and J gave up 5 bases, with 11 bases separating them. The CDR3 runs 15 residues. CDR3 amino acids: CASSLEGRSTGELFF. The CDR3 DNA follows: TGTGCCAGCAGCTTGGAAGGGCGGTCAACCGGGGAGCTGTTTTTT.

Here the CDR3 DNA reads TGCAGTGCTAGAGATCCGGGCGTGGGGTCCACAGATACGCAGTATTTT. This translates into CSARDPGVGSTDTQYF. This chain joins TRBV20-1 and TRBJ2-3; D not resolved. Deletions cut 0 bases from V and 2 bases from J, with 15 bases between. The CDR3 runs 16 residues. Germline CDR1 is DFQATT and CDR2 is SNEGSKA (reference sequence).

The sample holds many counts of this clonotype. This chain connects TRBV5-1 to TRBJ2-6; TRBD2 might be the D (5 bases). The CDR3 has 14 amino acids. The ends were cut back, 5 bases at V and 2 bases at J, with 8 bases in the middle. CDR1 and CDR2 (germline): SGHRS, YFSETQ. CDR3 in DNA: TGCGCCAGCAGTCAGAGGGCTGGGGCCAACGTCCTGACTTTC. This translates into CASSQRAGANVLTF.

The gene calls are TRBV5-5 and TRBJ2-5; TRBD2 agrees at 10 bases. The CDR3 consists of 16 residues. V was clipped by 4 bases and J by 1 base; unmatched bases: 7. Per germline, CDR1 SGHKS and CDR2 YYEKEE (reference sequence). The CDR3 DNA sequence: TGTGCCAGCAGCCCGGCTAGCGGGGGCCTCCAAGAGACCCAGTACTTC. Translating gives CASSPASGGLQETQYF.

This clonotype was detected many times. Here the CDR3 reads CSAHQLAGIYEQYF. The CDR3, as DNA: TGCAGTGCCCATCAACTAGCGGGGATCTACGAGCAGTACTTC. The V and J genes are TRBV20-1 and TRBJ2-7; 10 bases are a match to TRBD2. The CDR3 runs 14 residues. Trimming took 6 bases from V and 3 from J; bases not matched to a gene: 8. Germline V CDR1 and CDR2: DFQATT, SNEGSKA (reference sequence).

This clonotype was detected many times. V is TRBV6-6 and J is TRBJ1-2; 9 bases map to TRBD1. Germline trimming cut 8 bases from V and 4 bases from J; bases unmatched to any gene: 11. This CDR3 spans 15 amino acids. From germline, CDR1 is MNHNY and CDR2 SVGAGI (reference sequence). CDR3 sequence (DNA): TGTGCCAGCTTTCCATCCTCGGGACAGGGCTATGGCTACACCTTC. Translating it yields CASFPSSGQGYGYTF.

This clonotype was recorded at least ten times. The chain carries TRBV7-2 and TRBJ2-7; D uncertain. Germline CDR1 is SGHTA and CDR2 is FQGNSA. Between the trimmed V and J ends, which lost 2 bases and 1 base, there was a span of 12 bases. This CDR3 region has 15 residues. The CDR3 nucleotides are TGTGCCAGCAGCTTAAACTCGCTATCATCCTACGAGCAGTACTTC. Translated: CASSLNSLSSYEQYF.

This rearrangement joins TRBV2 to TRBJ2-1, with TRBD2 as a possible D gene (6 bases). Trimming removed 3 bases from V and 10 bases from J, with 10 bases in between. CDR1 is SNHLY, CDR2 FYNNEI, per germline. The CDR3 covers 12 residues. The CDR3, as DNA: TGTGCCAGCAGTGATGGGGGGTACGAGCAGTTCTTC. Amino acid sequence: CASSDGGYEQFF.